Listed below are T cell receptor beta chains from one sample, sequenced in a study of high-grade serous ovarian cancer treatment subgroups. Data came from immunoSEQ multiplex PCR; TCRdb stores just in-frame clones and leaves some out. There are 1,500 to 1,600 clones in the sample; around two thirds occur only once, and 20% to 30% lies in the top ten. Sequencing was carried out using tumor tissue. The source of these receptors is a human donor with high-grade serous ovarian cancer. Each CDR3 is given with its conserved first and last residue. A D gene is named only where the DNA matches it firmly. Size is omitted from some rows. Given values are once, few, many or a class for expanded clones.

cdr3_aa: CAWSVGGGSQPQHF; cdr3_nt: TGTGCCTGGAGTGTTGGGGGAGGGAGTCAGCCCCAGCATTTT; clone_size: few; j_call: TRBJ1-5; d_call: .; v_call: TRBV30
cdr3_aa: CASSFGQTTGELFF; cdr3_nt: TGTGCCAGCAGCTTCGGACAGACCACCGGGGAGCTGTTTTTT; clone_size: .; j_call: TRBJ2-2; d_call: .; v_call: TRBV5-5
cdr3_aa: CASSLSRGYQETQYF; cdr3_nt: TGTGCCAGCAGTTTATCGCGGGGGTACCAAGAGACCCAGTACTTC; clone_size: .; j_call: TRBJ2-5; d_call: TRBD2; v_call: TRBV27
cdr3_aa: CASRPGQGRSPLHF; cdr3_nt: TGTGCCAGCAGACCGGGACAGGGTCGGTCACCCCTCCACTTT; clone_size: .; j_call: TRBJ1-6; d_call: TRBD1; v_call: TRBV6-5
cdr3_aa: CASSATTGGIVGGYTF; cdr3_nt: TGTGCCAGCAGCGCGACGACAGGGGGCATTGTGGGTGGCTACACCTTC; clone_size: .; j_call: TRBJ1-2; d_call: TRBD1; v_call: TRBV9
cdr3_aa: CAISDSFGQGNYEQYF; cdr3_nt: TGTGCCATCAGTGACAGCTTTGGACAGGGAAACTACGAGCAGTACTTC; clone_size: .; j_call: TRBJ2-7; d_call: TRBD1; v_call: TRBV10-3
cdr3_aa: CASMTPGTGGQPQHF; cdr3_nt: TGTGCCAGTATGACCCCGGGGACAGGGGGACAGCCCCAGCATTTT; clone_size: .; j_call: TRBJ1-5; d_call: TRBD1; v_call: TRBV19
cdr3_aa: CASRSSESSYEQYF; cdr3_nt: TGTGCCAGTAGAAGTAGTGAGAGCTCCTACGAGCAGTACTTC; clone_size: .; j_call: TRBJ2-7; d_call: .; v_call: TRBV19
cdr3_aa: CATSRAQGGTEAFF; cdr3_nt: TGTGCCACCAGCAGAGCACAGGGTGGTACTGAAGCTTTCTTT; clone_size: .; j_call: TRBJ1-1; d_call: .; v_call: TRBV15
cdr3_aa: CASSNGLVETQYF; cdr3_nt: TGTGCCAGCAGCAATGGACTAGTGGAGACCCAGTACTTC; clone_size: .; j_call: TRBJ2-5; d_call: TRBD2; v_call: TRBV2
cdr3_aa: CASGFTGWGVAEAFF; cdr3_nt: TGTGCTAGTGGTTTCACCGGGTGGGGGGTGGCTGAAGCTTTCTTT; clone_size: few; j_call: TRBJ1-1; d_call: .; v_call: TRBV12-5
cdr3_aa: CASISGGTGREAFF; cdr3_nt: TGTGCCAGCATTAGTGGTGGTACAGGACGTGAAGCTTTCTTT; clone_size: .; j_call: TRBJ1-1; d_call: .; v_call: TRBV28
cdr3_aa: CASSLEGRGEFVNTEAFF; cdr3_nt: TGCGCCAGCAGCTTGGAGGGTAGGGGCGAATTCGTGAACACTGAAGCTTTCTTT; clone_size: .; j_call: TRBJ1-1; d_call: .; v_call: TRBV5-1
cdr3_aa: CASSLPGQQNYGYTF; cdr3_nt: TGTGCCAGCTCACTACCGGGACAGCAGAACTATGGCTACACCTTC; clone_size: large; j_call: TRBJ1-2; d_call: TRBD1; v_call: TRBV18
cdr3_aa: CASYSSSYEQYF; cdr3_nt: TGTGCCAGCTATTCAAGCTCCTACGAGCAGTACTTC; clone_size: .; j_call: TRBJ2-7; d_call: .; v_call: TRBV27
cdr3_aa: CASSLAIDGADTQYF; cdr3_nt: TGTGCCAGCAGCTTAGCCATAGACGGTGCGGATACGCAGTATTTT; clone_size: .; j_call: TRBJ2-3; d_call: .; v_call: TRBV11-2
cdr3_aa: CASNRDSSTDTQYF; cdr3_nt: TGCGCCAGCAACCGGGACTCAAGCACAGATACGCAGTATTTT; clone_size: few; j_call: TRBJ2-3; d_call: .; v_call: TRBV5-1
cdr3_aa: CATSSTDRGDEAFF; cdr3_nt: TGTGCCACCAGCAGCACGGACAGGGGGGATGAAGCTTTCTTT; clone_size: .; j_call: TRBJ1-1; d_call: TRBD1; v_call: TRBV15
cdr3_aa: CASSSRDRGLSPLHF; cdr3_nt: TGTGCCAGCAGCTCACGGGACAGGGGACTTTCACCCCTCCACTTT; clone_size: .; j_call: TRBJ1-6; d_call: TRBD1; v_call: TRBV11-1
cdr3_aa: CASGRGPPMNTEAFF; cdr3_nt: TGTGCCAGCGGCAGGGGGCCGCCAATGAACACTGAAGCTTTCTTT; clone_size: .; j_call: TRBJ1-1; d_call: TRBD1; v_call: TRBV7-2
cdr3_aa: CASSLDLVTSGDEDTQYF; cdr3_nt: TGTGCCAGCAGCTTAGACTTAGTGACTAGCGGGGATGAAGATACGCAGTATTTT; clone_size: .; j_call: TRBJ2-3; d_call: TRBD2; v_call: TRBV11-2
cdr3_aa: CATSANFPNEQFF; cdr3_nt: TGTGCCACCAGCGCCAATTTCCCCAATGAGCAGTTCTTC; clone_size: .; j_call: TRBJ2-1; d_call: .; v_call: TRBV15
cdr3_aa: CASSAGMNTEAFF; cdr3_nt: TGTGCCAGCAGTGCAGGTATGAACACTGAAGCTTTCTTT; clone_size: few; j_call: TRBJ1-1; d_call: .; v_call: TRBV2
cdr3_aa: CASSEGLAGGVYNEQFF; cdr3_nt: TGTGCCAGCAGTGAAGGCCTAGCGGGAGGGGTTTACAATGAGCAGTTCTTC; clone_size: .; j_call: TRBJ2-1; d_call: TRBD2; v_call: TRBV6-1
cdr3_aa: CASSPTPYEQYF; cdr3_nt: TGTGCCAGCAGCCCGACACCCTACGAGCAGTACTTC; clone_size: .; j_call: TRBJ2-7; d_call: .; v_call: TRBV14
cdr3_aa: CASSQEGGAGELFF; cdr3_nt: TGCGCCAGCAGCCAGGAAGGGGGGGCCGGGGAGCTGTTTTTT; clone_size: .; j_call: TRBJ2-2; d_call: .; v_call: TRBV4-3
cdr3_aa: CASSETGSYEQYF; cdr3_nt: TGTGCCAGCAGTGAAACAGGTTCCTACGAGCAGTACTTC; clone_size: .; j_call: TRBJ2-7; d_call: .; v_call: TRBV25-1
cdr3_aa: CSVEAGGGTEAFF; cdr3_nt: TGCAGCGTTGAGGCAGGGGGCGGGACTGAAGCTTTCTTT; clone_size: .; j_call: TRBJ1-1; d_call: TRBD1; v_call: TRBV29-1
cdr3_aa: CASSPGQGAWETQYF; cdr3_nt: TGTGCCAGTAGTCCGGGACAGGGGGCTTGGGAGACCCAGTACTTC; clone_size: .; j_call: TRBJ2-5; d_call: TRBD1; v_call: TRBV19
cdr3_aa: CASSLGVPGAGYEQYF; cdr3_nt: TGCGCCAGCAGCCTTGGAGTCCCAGGGGCTGGCTACGAGCAGTACTTC; clone_size: .; j_call: TRBJ2-7; d_call: .; v_call: TRBV5-1
cdr3_aa: CASSQGQGAMMNTEAFF; cdr3_nt: TGTGCCAGCAGTCAGGGACAGGGGGCAATGATGAACACTGAAGCTTTCTTT; clone_size: .; j_call: TRBJ1-1; d_call: TRBD1; v_call: TRBV27
cdr3_aa: CASSPSHPDGQETQYF; cdr3_nt: TGTGCCAGCTCACCATCTCATCCGGACGGCCAAGAGACCCAGTACTTC; clone_size: .; j_call: TRBJ2-5; d_call: .; v_call: TRBV18
cdr3_aa: CASSEVARETGNTIYF; cdr3_nt: TGTGCCAGCAGTGAAGTAGCCAGAGAGACTGGAAACACCATATATTTT; clone_size: .; j_call: TRBJ1-3; d_call: .; v_call: TRBV6-1
cdr3_aa: CASSGETQYF; cdr3_nt: TGTGCCAGCAGCGGGGAGACCCAGTACTTC; clone_size: .; j_call: TRBJ2-5; d_call: .; v_call: TRBV5-3
cdr3_aa: CASSYYWPGQGGEQYF; cdr3_nt: TGTGCCAGCAGTTACTATTGGCCTGGGCAGGGCGGGGAGCAGTACTTC; clone_size: .; j_call: TRBJ2-7; d_call: .; v_call: TRBV6-5
cdr3_aa: CAWSPGLTQPQHF; cdr3_nt: TGTGCCTGGAGTCCGGGACTTACTCAGCCCCAGCATTTT; clone_size: few; j_call: TRBJ1-5; d_call: .; v_call: TRBV30
cdr3_aa: CASSLDGGWETQYF; cdr3_nt: TGTGCCAGCAGCTTAGACGGGGGCTGGGAGACCCAGTACTTC; clone_size: few; j_call: TRBJ2-5; d_call: .; v_call: TRBV7-9
cdr3_aa: CASRLQGNEKLFF; cdr3_nt: TGCGCCAGCAGATTACAGGGGAACGAAAAACTGTTTTTT; clone_size: .; j_call: TRBJ1-4; d_call: TRBD1; v_call: TRBV5-1
cdr3_aa: CASSIGGAGGYNEQFF; cdr3_nt: TGTGCCAGTAGTATCGGCGGGGCAGGAGGGTACAATGAGCAGTTCTTC; clone_size: .; j_call: TRBJ2-1; d_call: .; v_call: TRBV19
cdr3_aa: CASSVGAGSGNTIYF; cdr3_nt: TGTGCCAGCAGCGTAGGGGCAGGGTCTGGAAACACCATATATTTT; clone_size: few; j_call: TRBJ1-3; d_call: .; v_call: TRBV9
cdr3_aa: CASSHRTETSEQYF; cdr3_nt: TGCGCCAGCAGCCATAGGACGGAGACGTCCGAGCAGTACTTC; clone_size: few; j_call: TRBJ2-7; d_call: .; v_call: TRBV4-3
cdr3_aa: CASSLAGTGDTGELFF; cdr3_nt: TGTGCCAGCAGCTTAGCCGGGACAGGGGACACCGGGGAGCTGTTTTTT; clone_size: .; j_call: TRBJ2-2; d_call: TRBD1; v_call: TRBV4-2
cdr3_aa: CASSEGLYLQGGNQPQHF; cdr3_nt: TGTGCCAGCAGTGAAGGTCTTTACCTACAGGGGGGAAATCAGCCCCAGCATTTT; clone_size: .; j_call: TRBJ1-5; d_call: TRBD1; v_call: TRBV2
cdr3_aa: CASSPLLAGAYNEQFF; cdr3_nt: TGTGCCAGCAGCCCCCTTCTAGCGGGGGCCTACAATGAGCAGTTCTTC; clone_size: few; j_call: TRBJ2-1; d_call: TRBD2; v_call: TRBV7-9
cdr3_aa: CASSSGQGAYRGYTF; cdr3_nt: TGTGCCAGTAGTTCCGGACAGGGGGCGTATCGGGGCTACACCTTC; clone_size: .; j_call: TRBJ1-2; d_call: TRBD1; v_call: TRBV19
cdr3_aa: CASSVLDSNEKLFF; cdr3_nt: TGTGCCAGCAGCGTACTGGACAGTAATGAAAAACTGTTTTTT; clone_size: .; j_call: TRBJ1-4; d_call: .; v_call: TRBV9
cdr3_aa: CASSYEVKYEQYF; cdr3_nt: TGTGCCAGCAGTTACGAAGTGAAATACGAGCAGTACTTC; clone_size: .; j_call: TRBJ2-7; d_call: .; v_call: TRBV6-5